This T cell receptor beta chain was identified during a study of cytomegalovirus exposure and HLA in healthy donors. Trimming removed 5 bases at V and 4 bases at J, with 8 bases between. The V gene's germline CDR1 is DFQATT and CDR2 SNEGSKA (reference sequence). The CDR3 consists of 11 residues. The study ran its PCR with 60 Vbeta and 13 Jbeta primers. This table comes from immunoSEQ multiplex PCR, and its TCRdb copy is limited to in-frame clones, with some not included. The sample has around 150,000 clones, about 80% seen once. The chain has TRBV20-1 and TRBJ1-1, with D uncertain. Specimen: PBMCs. This TCR derives from a woman aged 45-65 years in good health and CMV-seropositive. CDR3 bases: TGCAGTGCTGGAGGGAGCACTGAAGCTTTCTTT. Its translation is CSAGGSTEAFF.